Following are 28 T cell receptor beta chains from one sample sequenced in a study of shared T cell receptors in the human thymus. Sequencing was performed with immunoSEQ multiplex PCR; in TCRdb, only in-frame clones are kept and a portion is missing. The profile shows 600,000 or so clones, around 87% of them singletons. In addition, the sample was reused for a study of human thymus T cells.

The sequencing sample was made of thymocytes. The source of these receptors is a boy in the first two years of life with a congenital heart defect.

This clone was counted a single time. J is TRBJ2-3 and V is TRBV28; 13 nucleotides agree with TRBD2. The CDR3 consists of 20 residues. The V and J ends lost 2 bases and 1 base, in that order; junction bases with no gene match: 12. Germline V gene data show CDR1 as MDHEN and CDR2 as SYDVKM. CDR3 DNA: TGTGCCAGCAGTTTACCCCCCCTCGGACTAGCGGGAGAGCGCACAGATACGCAGTATTTT. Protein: CASSLPPLGLAGERTDTQYF.

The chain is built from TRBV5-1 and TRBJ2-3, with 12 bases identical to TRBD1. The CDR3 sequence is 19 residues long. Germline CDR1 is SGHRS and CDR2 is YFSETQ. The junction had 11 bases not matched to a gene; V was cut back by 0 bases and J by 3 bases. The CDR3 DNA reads TGCGCCAGCAGCTTGGCGGGGACAGGGGGCGTAATGTGTACAGATACGCAGTATTTT. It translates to CASSLAGTGGVMCTDTQYF.

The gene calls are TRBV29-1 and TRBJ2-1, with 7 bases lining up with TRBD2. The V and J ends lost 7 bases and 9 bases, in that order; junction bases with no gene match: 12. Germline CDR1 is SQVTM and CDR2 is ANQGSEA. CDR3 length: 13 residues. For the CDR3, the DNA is TGCAGCGAGACTAGCTTAGATCCGGGTGAGCAGTTCTTC. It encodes CSETSLDPGEQFF.

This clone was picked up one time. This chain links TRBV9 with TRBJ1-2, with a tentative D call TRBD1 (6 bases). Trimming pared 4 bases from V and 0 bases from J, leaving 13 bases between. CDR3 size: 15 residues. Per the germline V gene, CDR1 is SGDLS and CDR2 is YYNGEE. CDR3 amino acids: CASSPRTASNYGYTF. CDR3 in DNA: TGTGCCAGCAGCCCCCGGACAGCTTCTAACTATGGCTACACCTTC.

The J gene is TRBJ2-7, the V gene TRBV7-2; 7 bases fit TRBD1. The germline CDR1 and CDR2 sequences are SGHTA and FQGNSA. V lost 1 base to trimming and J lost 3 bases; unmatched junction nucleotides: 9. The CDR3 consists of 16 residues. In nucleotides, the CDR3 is TGTGCCAGCAGCTTAGTCTGTGGGAGACAGGGCTACGAGCAGTACTTC. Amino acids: CASSLVCGRQGYEQYF.

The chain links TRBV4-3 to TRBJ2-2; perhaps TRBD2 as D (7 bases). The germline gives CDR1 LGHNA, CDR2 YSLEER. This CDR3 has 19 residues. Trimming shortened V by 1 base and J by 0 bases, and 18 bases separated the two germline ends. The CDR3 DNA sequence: TGCGCCAGCAGCCAAGTACGAGAAGGGGGAGGGGCGAACACCGGGGAGCTGTTTTTT. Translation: CASSQVREGGGANTGELFF.

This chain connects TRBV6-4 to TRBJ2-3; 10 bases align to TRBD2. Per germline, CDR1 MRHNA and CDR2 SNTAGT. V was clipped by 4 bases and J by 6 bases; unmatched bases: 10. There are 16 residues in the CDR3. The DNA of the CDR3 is TGTGCCAGCAGTGTTGGAAAGCGGGGGGGCCCCGATACGCAGTATTTT. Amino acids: CASSVGKRGGPDTQYF.

This CDR3 is CASSVEAGTSYEQYF. The CDR3 DNA is TGTGCCAGCAGCGTAGAGGCCGGGACATCCTACGAGCAGTACTTC. The chain employs TRBV9 and TRBJ2-7, with D possibly matching TRBD1 (6 bases). CDR3 length: 15 residues. The V gene's germline CDR1 is SGDLS and CDR2 YYNGEE. Between the trimmed V and J ends, which lost 0 bases and 1 base, there was a span of 11 bases.

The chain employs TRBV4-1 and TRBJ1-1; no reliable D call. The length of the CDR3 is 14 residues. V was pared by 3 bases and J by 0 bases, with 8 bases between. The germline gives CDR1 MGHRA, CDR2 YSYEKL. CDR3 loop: CASSQRIMNTEAFF. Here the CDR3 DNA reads TGCGCCAGCAGCCAGAGAATTATGAACACTGAAGCTTTCTTT.

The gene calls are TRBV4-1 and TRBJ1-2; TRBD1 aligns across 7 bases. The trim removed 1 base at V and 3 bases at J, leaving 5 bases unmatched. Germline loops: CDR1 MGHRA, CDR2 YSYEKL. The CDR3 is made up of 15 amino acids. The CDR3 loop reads CASSQVWDRDYGYTF. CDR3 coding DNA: TGCGCCAGCAGCCAAGTTTGGGACAGAGACTATGGCTACACCTTC.

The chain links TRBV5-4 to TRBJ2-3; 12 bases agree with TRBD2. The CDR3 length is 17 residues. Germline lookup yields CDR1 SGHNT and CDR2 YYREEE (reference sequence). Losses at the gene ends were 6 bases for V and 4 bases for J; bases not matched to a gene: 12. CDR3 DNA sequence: TGTGCCAGCACCAAGCGAGCTAGCGGGGGGGGGTCAGATACGCAGTATTTT. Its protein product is CASTKRASGGGSDTQYF.

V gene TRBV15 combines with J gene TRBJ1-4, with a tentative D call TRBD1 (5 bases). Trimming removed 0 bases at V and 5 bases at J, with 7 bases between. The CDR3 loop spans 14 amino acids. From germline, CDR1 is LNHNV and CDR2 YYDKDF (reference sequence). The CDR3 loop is CATSRDRVNEKLFF. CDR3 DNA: TGTGCCACCAGCAGAGACAGGGTGAATGAAAAACTGTTTTTT.

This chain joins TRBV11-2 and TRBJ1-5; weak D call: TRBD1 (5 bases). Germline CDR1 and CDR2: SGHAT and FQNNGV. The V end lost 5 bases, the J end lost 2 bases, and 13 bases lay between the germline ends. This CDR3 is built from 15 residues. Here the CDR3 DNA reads TGTGCCAGCAGCGCGGCGGGGCATGGCAATCAGCCCCAGCATTTT. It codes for CASSAAGHGNQPQHF.

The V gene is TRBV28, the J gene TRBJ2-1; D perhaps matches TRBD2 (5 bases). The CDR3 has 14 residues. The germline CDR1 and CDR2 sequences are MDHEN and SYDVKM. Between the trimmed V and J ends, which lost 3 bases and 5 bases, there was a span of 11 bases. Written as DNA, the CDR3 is TGTGCCAGCAGTTTGAGGGATATGGACAATGAGCAGTTCTTC. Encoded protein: CASSLRDMDNEQFF.

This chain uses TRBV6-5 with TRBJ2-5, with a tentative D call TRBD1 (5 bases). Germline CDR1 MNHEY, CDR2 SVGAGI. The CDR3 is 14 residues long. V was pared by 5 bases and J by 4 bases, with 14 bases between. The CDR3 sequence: CASSNRSPGETQYF. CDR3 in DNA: TGTGCCAGCAGTAACAGGTCCCCAGGAGAGACCCAGTACTTC.

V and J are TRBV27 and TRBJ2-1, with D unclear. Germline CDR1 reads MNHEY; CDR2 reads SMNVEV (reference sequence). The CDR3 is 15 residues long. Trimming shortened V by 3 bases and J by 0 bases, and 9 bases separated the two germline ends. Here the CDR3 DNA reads TGTGCCAGCAGTTTTCTAGAGAGCTCCTACAATGAGCAGTTCTTC. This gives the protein CASSFLESSYNEQFF.

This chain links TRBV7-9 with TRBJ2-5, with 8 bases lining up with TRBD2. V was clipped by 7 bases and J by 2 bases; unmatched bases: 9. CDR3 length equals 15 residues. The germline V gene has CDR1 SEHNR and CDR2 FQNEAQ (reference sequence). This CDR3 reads CASNPMRGDQETQYF. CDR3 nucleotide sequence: TGTGCCAGCAACCCGATGCGGGGGGATCAAGAGACCCAGTACTTC.

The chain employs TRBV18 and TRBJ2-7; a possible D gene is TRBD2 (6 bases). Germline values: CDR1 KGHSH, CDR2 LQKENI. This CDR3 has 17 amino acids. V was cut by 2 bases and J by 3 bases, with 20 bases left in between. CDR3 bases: TGTGCCAGCTCACCATACGACGGGGGAAAGAGCAGCTACGAGCAGTACTTC. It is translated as CASSPYDGGKSSYEQYF.

The CDR3 loop is CASSGPDSRWTEAFF. The CDR3, as DNA: TGTGCCAGCAGCGGCCCGGACAGTCGGTGGACTGAAGCTTTCTTT. The gene calls are TRBV7-2 and TRBJ1-1; weak D call: TRBD1 (6 bases). This CDR3 spans 15 amino acids. CDR1 is SGHTA, CDR2 FQGNSA, per germline. With 5 bases removed from V and 5 bases from J, the gap between germline ends came to 18 bases.

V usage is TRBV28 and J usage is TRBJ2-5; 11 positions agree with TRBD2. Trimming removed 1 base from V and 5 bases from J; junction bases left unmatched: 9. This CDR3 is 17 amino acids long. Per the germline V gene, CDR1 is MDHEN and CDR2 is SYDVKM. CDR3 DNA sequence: TGTGCCAGCAGTTTATCGCCTAGCGGGGGGCCCTTTGAGACCCAGTACTTC. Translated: CASSLSPSGGPFETQYF. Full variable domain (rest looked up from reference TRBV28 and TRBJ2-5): DVKVTQSSRYLVKRTGEKVFLECVQDMDHENMFWYRQDPGLGLRLIYFSYDVKMKEKGDIPEGYSVSREKKERFSLILESASTNQTSMYLCASSLSPSGGPFETQYFGPGTRLLVL.

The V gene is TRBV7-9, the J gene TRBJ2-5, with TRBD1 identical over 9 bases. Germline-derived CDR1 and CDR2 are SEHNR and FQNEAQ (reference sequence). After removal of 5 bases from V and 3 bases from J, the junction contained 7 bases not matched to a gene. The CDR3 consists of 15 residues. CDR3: CASSPTGGCEETQYF. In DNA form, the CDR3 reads TGTGCCAGCAGCCCTACAGGGGGCTGTGAAGAGACCCAGTACTTC.

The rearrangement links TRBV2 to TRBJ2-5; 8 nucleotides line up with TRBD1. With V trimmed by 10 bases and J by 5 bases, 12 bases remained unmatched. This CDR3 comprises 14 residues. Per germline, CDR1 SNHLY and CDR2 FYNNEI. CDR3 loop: CAIGARQGRETQYF. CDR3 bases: TGTGCCATCGGGGCAAGACAGGGGCGGGAGACCCAGTACTTC. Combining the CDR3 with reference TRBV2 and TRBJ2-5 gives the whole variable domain EPEVTQTPSHQVTQMGQEVILRCVPISNHLYFYWYRQILGQKVEFLVSFYNNEISEKSEIFDDQFSVERPDGSNFTLKIRSTKLEDSAMYFCAIGARQGRETQYFGPGTRLLVL.

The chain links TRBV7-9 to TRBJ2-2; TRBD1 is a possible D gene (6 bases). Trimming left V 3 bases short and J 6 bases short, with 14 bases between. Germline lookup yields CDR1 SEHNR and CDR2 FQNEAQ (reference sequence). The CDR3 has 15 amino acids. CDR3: CASSLERRTAGELFF. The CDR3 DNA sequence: TGTGCCAGCAGCTTGGAGCGTAGGACAGCCGGGGAGCTGTTTTTT.

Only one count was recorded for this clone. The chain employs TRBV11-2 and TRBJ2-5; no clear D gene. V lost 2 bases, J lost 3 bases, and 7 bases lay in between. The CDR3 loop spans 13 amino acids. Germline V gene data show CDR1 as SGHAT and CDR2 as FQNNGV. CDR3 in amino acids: CASSLIEEETQYF. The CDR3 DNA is TGTGCCAGCAGCTTAATCGAGGAAGAGACCCAGTACTTC. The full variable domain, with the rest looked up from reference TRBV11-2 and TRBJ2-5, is EAGVAQSPRYKIIEKRQSVAFWCNPISGHATLYWYQQILGQGPKLLIQFQNNGVVDDSQLPKDRFSAERLKGVDSTLKIQPAKLEDSAVYLCASSLIEEETQYFGPGTRLLVL.

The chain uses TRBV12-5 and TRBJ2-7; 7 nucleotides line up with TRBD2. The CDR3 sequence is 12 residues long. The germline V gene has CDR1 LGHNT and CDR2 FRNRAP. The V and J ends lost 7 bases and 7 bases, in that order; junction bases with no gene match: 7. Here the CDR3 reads CASAQGGVEQYF. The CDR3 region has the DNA TGTGCTAGTGCCCAGGGAGGGGTTGAGCAGTACTTC.

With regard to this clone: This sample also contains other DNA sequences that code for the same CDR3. CDR3 amino acids: CASSLTGSNQPQHF. The DNA of the CDR3 is TGTGCCAGCAGCCTGACAGGGAGCAATCAGCCCCAGCATTTT. V usage is TRBV27 and J usage is TRBJ1-5, with 7 bases fitting TRBD1. Per germline, CDR1 MNHEY and CDR2 SMNVEV (reference sequence). The trim removed 6 bases at V and 1 base at J, leaving 3 bases unmatched. The CDR3 consists of 14 residues.

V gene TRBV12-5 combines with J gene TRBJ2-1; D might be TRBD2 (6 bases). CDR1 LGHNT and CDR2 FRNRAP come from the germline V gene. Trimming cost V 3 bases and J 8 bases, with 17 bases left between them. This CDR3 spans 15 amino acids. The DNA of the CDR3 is TGTGCTAGTGGTTTAAGGGCCGCGTCGGGGGATGAGCAGTTCTTC. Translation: CASGLRAASGDEQFF. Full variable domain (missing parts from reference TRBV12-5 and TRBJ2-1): DARVTQTPRHKVTEMGQEVTMRCQPILGHNTVFWYRQTMMQGLELLAYFRNRAPLDDSGMPKDRFSAEMPDATLATLKIQPSEPRDSAVYFCASGLRAASGDEQFFGPGTRLTVL.

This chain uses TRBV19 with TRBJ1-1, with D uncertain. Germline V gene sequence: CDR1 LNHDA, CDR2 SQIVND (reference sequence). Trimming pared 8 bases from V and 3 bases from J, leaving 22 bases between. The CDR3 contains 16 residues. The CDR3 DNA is TGTGCCAGTCTTTCCGGTCCGGGGAGTGCGGACACTGAAGCTTTCTTT. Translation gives CASLSGPGSADTEAFF.